A single sample gave rise to the 9 T cell receptor beta chains below, sequenced in a study of human T cells and chemical hapten exposure. Time point specified: pre-sensitization, week 0. Treatment noted: therapeutic diphenylcyclopropenone sensitization with weekly scalp DPC. TCRdb used MiXCR to reprocess the RACE reads, holding one entry per CDR3 protein. Of roughly 380,000 distinct CDR3 sequences detected, 5.1% appear once; the ten largest clones hold around 2.6%. The sequences come from whole blood, collected in connection with sensitization to the hapten diphenylcyclopropenone (DPC). The receptors come from a woman in her forties or fifties with alopecia areata. Some clones in this sample may be carry-over from other donors' samples.

In its sample, this clonotype was seen a few times. The V gene is TRBV20-1, the J gene TRBJ2-1; the match to TRBD1 covers 7 bases. Germline CDR1 reads DFQATT; CDR2 reads SNEGSKA (reference sequence). V trimming: 6 bases; J trimming: 4 bases; junction bases outside the gene matches: 21. This CDR3 spans 18 amino acids. The CDR3 sequence: CSAVRDRGFQIGYNEQFF. CDR3 sequence (DNA): TGCAGTGCGGTCCGGGACAGAGGATTCCAAATCGGGTACAATGAGCAGTTCTTC.

The rearrangement joins TRBV12-3 or TRBV12-4 to TRBJ1-2, with 9 bases matching TRBD1. This CDR3 spans 17 amino acids. J gave up 1 base and V 5 bases, and 11 bases lay outside the gene matches. The CDR3 DNA is TGTGCCAGCAGTCCCGAGGACAGGGGCGATCTTAACTATGGCTACACCTTC. Translated: CASSPEDRGDLNYGYTF.

This clonotype has a handful of counts. The chain carries TRBV4-3 and TRBJ2-1; D not resolved. Germline CDR1 reads LGHNA; CDR2 reads YSLEER. The V gene lost 0 bases and the J gene lost 0 bases, with 9 bases spanning the gap. This CDR3 has 16 residues. The CDR3 region is CASSQDRRSSYNEQFF. DNA of the CDR3: TGCGCCAGCAGCCAAGATCGCAGAAGCTCCTACAATGAGCAGTTCTTC.

This clonotype was counted only a few times. The chain is built from TRBV28 and TRBJ2-7; D gene uncertain. The V and J ends lost 5 bases and 3 bases respectively, with 8 bases between them. This CDR3 has 12 amino acids. Germline V CDR1 and CDR2: MDHEN, SYDVKM. CDR3 amino acids: CASSPPIYEQYF. CDR3 in DNA: TGTGCCAGCAGTCCCCCGATCTACGAGCAGTACTTC.

This clonotype was recorded many times. The chain links TRBV5-1 to TRBJ2-1; no definite D call. This CDR3 comprises 16 residues. CDR1 is SGHRS and CDR2 is YFSETQ in the germline V gene. Trimming shortened V by 0 bases and J by 0 bases, and 10 bases separated the two germline ends. CDR3 protein: CASSLGGSISYNEQFF. The CDR3 DNA reads TGCGCCAGCAGCTTGGGAGGCTCGATCTCCTACAATGAGCAGTTCTTC.

Details on this clonotype: Given a much more abundant clone one base away, this may be a read error. The rearrangement uses TRBV12-5 and TRBJ2-1, with D tentatively TRBD2 (6 bases). The CDR3 totals 17 residues. The germline V gene has CDR1 LGHNT and CDR2 FRNRAP. The germline V and J ends were trimmed by 0 bases and 0 bases, with 12 bases remaining between them. CDR3 protein: CASGLVVTSLSYNEQFF. The DNA for the CDR3 is TGTGCTAGTGGTTTGGTTGTGACTAGTCTCTCCTACAATGAGCAGTTCTTC.

This chain uses TRBV20-1 with TRBJ2-7; D may be TRBD1 or TRBD2 (5 bases each). The V gene lost 6 bases and the J gene lost 2 bases, with 11 bases spanning the gap. CDR1 is DFQATT and CDR2 is SNEGSKA in the germline V gene (reference sequence). The length of the CDR3 is 12 residues. In DNA, the CDR3 is TGCAGTGCGTGGGACGGAACCTACGAGCAGTACTTC. This sequence encodes CSAWDGTYEQYF.

This clonotype has more than one count but fewer than ten. This rearrangement joins TRBV7-2 to TRBJ2-2; unclear D gene. The CDR3 is 15 residues long. The germline V and J ends were trimmed by 2 bases and 7 bases, with 14 bases remaining between them. The germline CDR1 and CDR2 sequences are SGHTA and FQGNSA. The CDR3 region is CASSLSNSAYGELFF. The CDR3 DNA reads TGTGCCAGCAGCTTATCGAACAGCGCGTACGGGGAGCTGTTTTTT.

A few counts support this clonotype. The CDR3 loop reads CASSLLMDQPQHF. The CDR3 nucleotides read TGTGCCAGCAGCTTACTCATGGATCAGCCCCAGCATTTT. This chain connects TRBV7-2 to TRBJ1-5, with D unresolved. Germline CDR1 reads SGHTA; CDR2 reads FQGNSA. Trimming shortened V by 2 bases and J by 5 bases, and 7 bases separated the two germline ends. The CDR3 spans 13 residues.